This T cell receptor (beta chain) was identified during a study of blood T cells in healthy people across ages. Study information: With template switching, about one barcoded beta molecule was captured per two T cells. The study's findings and limits: Higher diversity and more naive CD4+ cells were features of long-lived donors, compared to aged donors.

CDR1 and CDR2 from the germline V gene are SGHTA and FQGTGA. V was pared by 6 bases and J by 1 base, with 5 bases of the junction left unmatched. The CDR3 loop spans 15 amino acids. Using a J-beta primer mix together with a sample-barcoded 5' primer, a second PCR was run for about 6 to 12 cycles. MiXCR, applied by TCRdb to the 5' RACE reads, yields one record per CDR3 protein. The data contain approximately 800,000 distinct CDR3 sequences, 60% to 80% of them seen just once; the ten biggest clones take up 25% to 30%. On this clonotype itself: What it recognizes is unknown.

The TCR comes from a man aged 25 to 45 in good health. The rearrangement links TRBV7-3 to TRBJ2-5, with 10 bases matching TRBD2. Sequenced material: blood. The CDR3 bases are TGTGCCAGCAGTGGACCTAGCGGGGGCCAAGAGACCCAGTACTTC. The encoded protein is CASSGPSGGQETQYF.